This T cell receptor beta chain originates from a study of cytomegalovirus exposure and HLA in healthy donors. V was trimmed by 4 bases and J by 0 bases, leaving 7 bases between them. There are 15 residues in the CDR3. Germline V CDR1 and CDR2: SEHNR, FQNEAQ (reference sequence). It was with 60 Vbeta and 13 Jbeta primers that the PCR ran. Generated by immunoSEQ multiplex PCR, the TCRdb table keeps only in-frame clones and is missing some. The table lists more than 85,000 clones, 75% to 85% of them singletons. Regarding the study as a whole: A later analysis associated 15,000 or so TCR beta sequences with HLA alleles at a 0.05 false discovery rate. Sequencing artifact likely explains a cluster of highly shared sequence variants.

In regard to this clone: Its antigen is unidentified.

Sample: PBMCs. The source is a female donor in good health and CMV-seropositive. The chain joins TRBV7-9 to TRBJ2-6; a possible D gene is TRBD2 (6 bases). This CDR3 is CASSYGGSGANVLTF. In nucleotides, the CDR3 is TGTGCCAGCAGCTACGGGGGCTCTGGGGCCAACGTCCTGACTTTC.